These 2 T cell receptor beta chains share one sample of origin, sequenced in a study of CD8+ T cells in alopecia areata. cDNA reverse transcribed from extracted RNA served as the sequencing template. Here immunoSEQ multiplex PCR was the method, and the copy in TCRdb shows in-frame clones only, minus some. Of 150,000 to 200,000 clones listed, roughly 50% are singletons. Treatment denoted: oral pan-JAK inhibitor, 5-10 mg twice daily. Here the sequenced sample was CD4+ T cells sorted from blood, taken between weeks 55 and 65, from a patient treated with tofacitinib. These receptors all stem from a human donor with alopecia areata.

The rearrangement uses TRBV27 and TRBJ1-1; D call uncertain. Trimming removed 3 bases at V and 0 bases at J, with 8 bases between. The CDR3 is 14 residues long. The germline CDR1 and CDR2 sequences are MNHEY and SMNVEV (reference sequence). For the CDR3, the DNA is TGTGCCAGCAGTTTTGGTGTCCTGAACACTGAAGCTTTCTTT. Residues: CASSFGVLNTEAFF.

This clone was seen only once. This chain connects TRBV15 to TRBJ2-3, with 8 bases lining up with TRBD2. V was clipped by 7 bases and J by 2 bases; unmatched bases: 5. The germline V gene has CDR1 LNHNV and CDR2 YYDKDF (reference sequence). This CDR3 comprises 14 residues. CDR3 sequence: CATTRGATTDTQYF. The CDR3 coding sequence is TGTGCCACCACGCGGGGGGCTACCACAGATACGCAGTATTTT.